Presented here are 20 T cell receptor beta chains from one specimen sequenced in a study of blood T cell repertoires in COVID-19. Sequenced by immunoSEQ multiplex PCR; TCRdb stores in-frame clones only, minus some. The repertoire includes fewer than 250,000 clones, 80% to 90% of them detected once, and about 10% sits in the top ten. Sequencing was carried out using peripheral blood. These receptors were obtained from a woman of 80 years or more with acute or convalescent COVID-19.

The chain recombines TRBV6-1 with TRBJ2-5; 7 bases are a match to TRBD1. The V segment lost 3 bases and the J segment 2 bases; nucleotides outside the gene matches: 3. This CDR3 region has 14 residues. In germline, CDR1 is MNHNS, CDR2 SASEGT. CDR3 DNA: TGTGCCAGCAGTGAGGACAGGAAACAAGAGACCCAGTACTTC. It yields the protein CASSEDRKQETQYF.

The chain is built from TRBV5-5 and TRBJ1-6; D may be TRBD1 (6 bases). Between the trimmed V and J ends, which lost 0 bases and 4 bases, there was a span of 11 bases. This CDR3 spans 16 amino acids. Germline CDR1 is SGHKS and CDR2 is YYEKEE (reference sequence). The DNA for the CDR3 is TGTGCCAGCAGCTTGGGGAACAGGGAATATAATTCACCCCTCCACTTT. Its translation is CASSLGNREYNSPLHF. The entire variable domain, with the rest obtained from reference TRBV5-5 and TRBJ1-6, is as follows: DAGVTQSPTHLIKTRGQQVTLRCSPISGHKSVSWYQQVLGQGPQFIFQYYEKEERGRGNFPDRFSARQFPNYSSELNVNALLLGDSALYLCASSLGNREYNSPLHFGNGTRLTVT.

V is TRBV6-2 or TRBV6-3 and J is TRBJ2-5, with 7 bases identical to TRBD2. V shed 5 bases and J 2 bases; nucleotides not matched to a gene: 11. CDR1 and CDR2 (germline): MNHEY, SVGEGT. This CDR3 has 16 residues. DNA for the CDR3: TGTGCCAGCAGTCCAGTAGGCGGGGGAGGGCAAGAGACCCAGTACTTC. It is translated as CASSPVGGGGQETQYF.

This clone was recorded only once. This rearrangement joins TRBV11-2 to TRBJ2-1, with 9 bases fitting TRBD2. V trimming: 2 bases; J trimming: 9 bases; junction bases outside the gene matches: 8. The CDR3 loop spans 15 amino acids. The germline gives CDR1 SGHAT, CDR2 FQNNGV. The CDR3 region has the DNA TGTGCCAGCAGCTTAAGGGGCGGACTAGCGTTTGAGCAGTTCTTC. It encodes CASSLRGGLAFEQFF.

This clone turned up a few times. The genes are TRBV7-3 and TRBJ2-1; 8 bases match TRBD2. Germline loops: CDR1 SGHTA, CDR2 FQGTGA. Germline trimming cut 5 bases from V and 5 bases from J; bases unmatched to any gene: 11. CDR3 size: 16 residues. In nucleotides, the CDR3 is TGTGCCAGCAGCCTAAGAGCGGGAGTAGGCGACAATGAGCAGTTCTTC. Translation: CASSLRAGVGDNEQFF. The variable domain in full, completed from reference TRBV7-3 and TRBJ2-1, reads GAGVSQTPSNKVTEKGKYVELRCDPISGHTALYWYRQSLGQGPEFLIYFQGTGAADDSGLPNDRFFAVRPEGSVSTLKIQRTERGDSAVYLCASSLRAGVGDNEQFFGPGTRLTVL.

This clone was counted a few times. The chain links TRBV5-6 to TRBJ2-7, with 9 bases identical to TRBD1. The V gene end was trimmed by 0 bases and the J gene end by 4 bases; junction bases not matched to a gene: 8. The CDR3 is 16 residues long. CDR1 is SGHDT and CDR2 is YYEEEE in the germline V gene. The CDR3 sequence is CASSLAPGQGEYEQYF. The CDR3 DNA is TGTGCCAGCAGCTTGGCGCCGGGACAGGGTGAATACGAGCAGTACTTC.

The chain couples TRBV19 to TRBJ1-1, with TRBD1 matching 7 bases. Per the germline V gene, CDR1 is LNHDA and CDR2 is SQIVND (reference sequence). This CDR3 is built from 13 residues. V shed 5 bases, J shed 6 bases, and the junction held 6 bases outside the gene matches. CDR3 sequence: CASSVTGRPEAFF. CDR3 coding DNA: TGTGCCAGTAGTGTGACAGGGAGGCCTGAAGCTTTCTTT.

This clone has just a few counts. V gene TRBV29-1 combines with J gene TRBJ1-2; D gene uncertain. The CDR3 runs to 15 residues. CDR1 and CDR2 from the germline V gene are SQVTM and ANQGSEA. Trimming took 0 bases from V and 2 from J, leaving 13 bases between them. The CDR3 loop reads CSVEDIPTLNYGYTF. The CDR3 nucleotides are TGCAGCGTTGAAGATATCCCCACTCTAAACTATGGCTACACCTTC. The variable domain in full, with the rest retrieved from reference TRBV29-1 and TRBJ1-2, is SAVISQKPSRDICQRGTSLTIQCQVDSQVTMMFWYRQQPGQSLTLIATANQGSEATYESGFVIDKFPISRPNLTFSTLTVSNMSPEDSSIYLCSVEDIPTLNYGYTFGSGTRLTVV.

This clone was seen just once. V is TRBV19 and J is TRBJ1-6; TRBD1 aligns across 9 bases. This CDR3 spans 15 amino acids. The germline V gene has CDR1 LNHDA and CDR2 SQIVND (reference sequence). V was clipped by 4 bases and J by 10 bases; unmatched bases: 8. The CDR3 DNA reads as TGTGCCAGTAGTACCACGGACAGGGGCGGGTCACCCCTCCACTTT. It specifies CASSTTDRGGSPLHF.

A single count supports this clone. The V gene is TRBV19, the J gene TRBJ2-1; TRBD1 agrees at 7 bases. Unmatched junction bases numbered 5, after V lost 4 bases and J lost 2 bases. CDR1 and CDR2 from the germline V gene are LNHDA and SQIVND (reference sequence). The CDR3 length is 15 residues. Written as DNA, the CDR3 is TGTGCCAGTAGTAGGCTAGGGGGCCCCTACAATGAGCAGTTCTTC. It specifies CASSRLGGPYNEQFF.

The chain recombines TRBV6-5 with TRBJ1-6, with 10 bases aligning to TRBD1. Losses at the gene ends were 4 bases for V and 8 bases for J; bases not matched to a gene: 8. CDR1 and CDR2 from the germline V gene are MNHEY and SVGAGI. CDR3 length: 16 amino acids. Here the CDR3 DNA reads TGTGCCAGCAGTTCCGGTAGACAGGGGGCTGATTCACCCCTCCACTTT. Protein: CASSSGRQGADSPLHF.

V gene TRBV11-2 combines with J gene TRBJ2-5; 9 nucleotides agree with TRBD2. The CDR3 runs to 15 residues. Trimming cost V 2 bases and J 5 bases; bases outside gene matches: 6. The germline gives CDR1 SGHAT, CDR2 FQNNGV. The CDR3 DNA sequence: TGTGCCAGCAGCTTATCTAGCGGGGAATGGGAGACCCAGTACTTC. Translated: CASSLSSGEWETQYF.

V is TRBV6-6 and J is TRBJ2-5, with D possibly being TRBD1 (5 bases). In germline, CDR1 is MNHNY, CDR2 SVGAGI (reference sequence). Deletions cut 7 bases from V and 1 base from J, with 10 bases between. The CDR3 runs to 13 residues. For the CDR3, the DNA is TGTGCCAGCACGAACAGGTTCCAAGAGACCCAGTACTTC. Its translation: CASTNRFQETQYF.

The CDR3 reads CASSQNGQTNTEAFF. In DNA form, the CDR3 reads TGCGCCAGCAGCCAAAACGGACAGACGAACACTGAAGCTTTCTTT. V and J are TRBV4-3 and TRBJ1-1, with a possible D match to TRBD1 (6 bases). V was cut by 2 bases and J by 1 base, with 11 bases left in between. From germline, CDR1 is LGHNA and CDR2 YSLEER. This CDR3 spans 15 amino acids.

This clone was seen only once. The V gene is TRBV10-3, the J gene TRBJ1-5, with 11 nucleotides matching TRBD1. In germline, CDR1 is ENHRY, CDR2 SYGVKD. V lost 6 bases to trimming and J lost 0 bases; unmatched junction nucleotides: 4. This CDR3 comprises 16 residues. This chain's CDR3 is CAIRGQGEGSNQPQHF. CDR3 bases: TGTGCCATCAGGGGACAGGGGGAGGGTAGCAATCAGCCCCAGCATTTT.

The chain recombines TRBV28 with TRBJ2-7, with 7 bases aligning to TRBD2. The germline CDR1 and CDR2 sequences are MDHEN and SYDVKM. The CDR3 covers 16 residues. The trim removed 7 bases at V and 3 bases at J, leaving 15 bases unmatched. In DNA, the CDR3 is TGTGCCAGCAATCCCCCCATTGGGGGGGACCACTACGAGCAGTACTTC. Amino acid sequence: CASNPPIGGDHYEQYF.

The rearrangement uses TRBV7-3 and TRBJ2-6, with TRBD1 as a possible D gene (5 bases). The V gene lost 2 bases and the J gene lost 3 bases, with 8 bases spanning the gap. The length of the CDR3 is 15 residues. Germline V gene sequence: CDR1 SGHTA, CDR2 FQGTGA. The CDR3 DNA follows: TGTGCCAGCAGCTTAGACAGTAATGGGGCCAACGTCCTGACTTTC. It translates to CASSLDSNGANVLTF.

This clone was picked up a small number of times. The chain uses TRBV28 and TRBJ2-2; D remains unclear. This CDR3 region has 13 residues. The germline CDR1 and CDR2 sequences are MDHEN and SYDVKM. The V gene lost 6 bases and the J gene lost 1 base, with 6 bases spanning the gap. CDR3 bases: TGTGCCAGCAGCTTCGGGAACACCGGGGAGCTGTTTTTT. This sequence encodes CASSFGNTGELFF.

The genes are TRBV5-1 and TRBJ1-1, with D tentatively TRBD1 (5 bases). The germline V gene encodes CDR1 SGHRS and CDR2 YFSETQ. The CDR3 consists of 17 residues. V lost 0 bases to trimming and J lost 1 base, with 16 bases between them. CDR3 residues: CASSLDSFGQGNTEAFF. As DNA, the CDR3 is TGCGCCAGCAGCTTGGACTCGTTCGGGCAGGGGAACACTGAAGCTTTCTTT.

The gene calls are TRBV5-1 and TRBJ2-3, with 7 bases identical to TRBD1. Germline values: CDR1 SGHRS, CDR2 YFSETQ. J was trimmed by 1 base and V by 0 bases; bases with no gene match: 5. The CDR3 length is 16 residues. CDR3 coding DNA: TGCGCCAGCAGCTTGGAAGGGGACAGCGGCACAGATACGCAGTATTTT. It translates to CASSLEGDSGTDTQYF.